The 2 T cell receptor beta chains below all came from one sample that was sequenced in a study of Ad26.COV2.S vaccination and SARS-CoV-2 variants. Described treatment: over 15 received Ad26.COV2.S at low or high dose, single or two shots; 5 received placebo; per-sample allocation not given. Material that was analyzed had been drawn on day 63 after the first vaccine or placebo injection. Assay used: immunoSEQ multiplex PCR; TCRdb lists only in-frame clones, some missing. The data contain about 280,000 clones, around 87% of them singletons. The specimen was peripheral blood, collected in a trial of Ad26.COV2.S vaccine versus placebo. The origin of the receptors is a person between 18 and 60 years old who received the Ad26.COV2.S COVID-19 vaccine or a placebo.

This clone came up once. This chain connects TRBV6-5 to TRBJ1-4; no firm D call. V was clipped by 10 bases and J by 8 bases, with 11 bases between them. This CDR3 has 11 amino acids. Germline V CDR1 and CDR2: MNHEY, SVGAGI. CDR3 region: CATSAEEKLFF. The CDR3 DNA reads as TGTGCCACCTCGGCAGAGGAAAAACTGTTTTTT.

The V and J genes are TRBV19 and TRBJ1-2; 9 positions match TRBD1. The CDR3 covers 15 residues. V gave up 5 bases and J gave up 6 bases; unmatched junction bases: 10. Germline CDR1 is LNHDA and CDR2 is SQIVND (reference sequence). In nucleotides, the CDR3 is TGTGCCAGTAGTCCATGGACAGGGGCCAAGGATGGCTACACCTTC. It specifies CASSPWTGAKDGYTF.